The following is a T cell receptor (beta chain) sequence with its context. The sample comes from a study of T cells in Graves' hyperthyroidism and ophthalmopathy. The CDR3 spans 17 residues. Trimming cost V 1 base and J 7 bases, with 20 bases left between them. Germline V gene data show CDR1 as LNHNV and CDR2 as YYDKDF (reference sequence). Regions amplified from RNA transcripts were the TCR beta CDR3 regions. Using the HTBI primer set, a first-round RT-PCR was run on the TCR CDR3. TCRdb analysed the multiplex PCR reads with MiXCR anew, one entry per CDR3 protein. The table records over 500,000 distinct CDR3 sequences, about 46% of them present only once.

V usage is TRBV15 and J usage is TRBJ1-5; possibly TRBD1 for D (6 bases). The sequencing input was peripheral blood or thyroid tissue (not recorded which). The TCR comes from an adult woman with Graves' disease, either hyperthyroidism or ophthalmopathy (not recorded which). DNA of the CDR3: TGTGCCACCAGCAGAGGTGGTCGGGTCCAAGGGGGACAGCCCCAGCATTTT. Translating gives CATSRGGRVQGGQPQHF.